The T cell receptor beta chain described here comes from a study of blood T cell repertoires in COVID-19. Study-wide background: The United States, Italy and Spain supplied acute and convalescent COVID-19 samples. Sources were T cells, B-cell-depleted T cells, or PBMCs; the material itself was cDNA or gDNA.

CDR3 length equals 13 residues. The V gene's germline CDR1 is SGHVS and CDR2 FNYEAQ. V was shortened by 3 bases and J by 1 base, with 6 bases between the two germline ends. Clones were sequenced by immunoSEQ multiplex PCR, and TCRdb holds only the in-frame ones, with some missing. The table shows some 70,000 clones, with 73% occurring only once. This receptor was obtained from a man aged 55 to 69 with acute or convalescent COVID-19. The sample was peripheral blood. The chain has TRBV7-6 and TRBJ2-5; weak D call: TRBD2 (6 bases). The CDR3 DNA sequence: TGTGCCAGCAGCTTGGGACTCCAAGAGACCCAGTACTTC. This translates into CASSLGLQETQYF.